The rows below give T cell receptor beta chains drawn from one sample of a study of blood T cell repertoires in COVID-19. The data were produced by immunoSEQ multiplex PCR, yet TCRdb's version contains in-frame clones alone and is incomplete. The sample includes approximately 120,000 clones, 81% of them seen just once. Sample: peripheral blood. The receptors come from a woman in her forties or fifties with acute or convalescent COVID-19. Each CDR3 is given with its conserved first and last residue. A D gene is named only where the DNA matches it firmly. Clone sizes are given selectively: once, few, many, or a class where the clone is expanded.

J gene | V gene | D gene | clone size | CDR3 DNA | CDR3 protein
TRBJ1-3 | TRBV27 | . | . | TGTGCCAGCAGCCTCGGGGGAAACACCATATATTTT | CASSLGGNTIYF
TRBJ1-1 | TRBV19 | . | few | TGTGCCAGTAGTAAGGGGCCGGCCACTGAAGCTTTCTTT | CASSKGPATEAFF
TRBJ2-7 | TRBV19 | . | once | TGTGCCAGTAGTATGGGGCAGTCCTACGAGCAGTACTTC | CASSMGQSYEQYF
TRBJ2-1 | TRBV11-3 | . | . | TGTGCCAGCAGCGCGTTGGGGAGTGGGTCCTACAATGAGCAGTTCTTC | CASSALGSGSYNEQFF
TRBJ1-5 | TRBV18 | . | . | TGTGCCAGCTCAGGAGAGACCAATCAGCCCCAGCATTTT | CASSGETNQPQHF
TRBJ1-2 | TRBV29-1 | . | . | TGCAGCGTGGCCTATGGCTACACCTTC | CSVAYGYTF
TRBJ1-2 | TRBV6-5 | TRBD1 | once | TGTGCCAGCATCGAAGACAGGGGGCACGAAGGCTACACCTTC | CASIEDRGHEGYTF
TRBJ2-1 | TRBV5-1 | TRBD1 | . | TGCGCCAGCAGCTCGGGACAGGGGGCCGGGAATGAGCAGTTCTTC | CASSSGQGAGNEQFF
TRBJ2-3 | TRBV5-5 | TRBD2 | . | TGTGCCAGCAGCCGGACTAGCGGGGGGGCTTCAACAGATACGCAGTATTTT | CASSRTSGGASTDTQYF
TRBJ2-1 | TRBV2 | TRBD1 | . | TGTGCCAGCGACAGGGGGCCCCCCAATGAGCAGTTCTTC | CASDRGPPNEQFF
TRBJ2-2 | TRBV2 | TRBD2 | few | TGTGCCAGCAGGGGGTTTGGCGGGGGGATCACCGGGGAGCTGTTTTTT | CASRGFGGGITGELFF
TRBJ2-5 | TRBV6-6 | TRBD2 | . | TGTGCCAGCAGTCCCCGCGGACTAGCGGGTGATCAAGAGACCCAGTACTTC | CASSPRGLAGDQETQYF
TRBJ2-1 | TRBV2 | . | . | TGTGCCAGCAGCGGATACGGGACATACAATGAGCAGTTCTTC | CASSGYGTYNEQFF
TRBJ1-1 | TRBV28 | . | . | TGTGCCAGCGAGCGGACGGCTAACACTGAAGCTTTCTTT | CASERTANTEAFF
TRBJ2-1 | TRBV5-1 | . | . | TGCGCCAGCAGCTTGAGCGGAACCTACAATGAGCAGTTCTTC | CASSLSGTYNEQFF
TRBJ2-1 | TRBV19 | TRBD2 | . | TGTGCCAGTTCCGGACTAGCGGGATACAATGAGCAGTTCTTC | CASSGLAGYNEQFF
TRBJ2-1 | TRBV5-8 | TRBD2 | . | TGTGCCAGCAGTTGGCTAGCGGGAGGTTCCTACAATGAGCAGTTCTTC | CASSWLAGGSYNEQFF
TRBJ2-3 | TRBV5-1 | TRBD1 | once | TGCGCCAGCAGCCTGGGACAGCGAGACACAGATACGCAGTATTTT | CASSLGQRDTDTQYF
TRBJ1-3 | TRBV6-5 | TRBD1 | . | TGTGCCAGCAGCCCACAGGGGGCGAGAAACACCATATATTTT | CASSPQGARNTIYF
TRBJ2-2 | TRBV7-8 | . | . | TGTGCCAGCGGGCGGGACGCGAACACCGGGGAGCTGTTTTTT | CASGRDANTGELFF
TRBJ2-2 | TRBV5-1 | . | once | TGCGCCAGCAGCTTGGCCTCCGGGACAACCAACACCGGGGAGCTGTTTTTT | CASSLASGTTNTGELFF
TRBJ2-7 | TRBV7-9 | . | . | TGTGCCAGCAGCCCAAGACACATCTACGAGCAGTACTTC | CASSPRHIYEQYF